The 30 T cell receptor beta chains reported below all come from one sample, sequenced in a study of cytomegalovirus exposure and HLA in healthy donors. Vbeta (60) and Jbeta (13) primers were used in the PCR. Repertoires were generated with immunoSEQ multiplex PCR, while TCRdb's copy carries only in-frame clones and drops some. This table holds some 150,000 clones, 75% to 80% found once. Specimen: PBMCs. All receptors come from a female donor in good health and CMV-seronegative.

The V gene is TRBV7-8, the J gene TRBJ2-1; 9 bases line up with TRBD2. Germline CDR1 SGHVS, CDR2 FQNEAQ. Trimming took 8 bases from V and 1 from J; bases not matched to a gene: 6. There are 15 residues in the CDR3. The CDR3 region has the DNA TGTGCCAGCCTCCCCCTAGCGGGGTCCTACAATGAGCAGTTCTTC. Its translation: CASLPLAGSYNEQFF.

For the CDR3, the DNA is TGTGCCAGCAGTTTAGCCCAGGCGTTCGAGGAAAAACTGTTTTTT. Translation gives CASSLAQAFEEKLFF. J is TRBJ1-4 and V is TRBV28; D gene unclear. This CDR3 region has 15 residues. The germline CDR1 and CDR2 sequences are MDHEN and SYDVKM. The ends were cut back, 2 bases at V and 8 bases at J, with 15 bases in the middle.

The V gene is TRBV28, the J gene TRBJ2-3; TRBD1 aligns across 12 bases. CDR1 and CDR2 (germline): MDHEN, SYDVKM. The CDR3 totals 21 residues. V lost 7 bases and J lost 2; bases outside the gene matches: 22. The CDR3 sequence: CASTGTGGSWVVRENTDTQYF. The CDR3 DNA reads TGTGCCAGCACCGGGACAGGGGGCTCATGGGTCGTCCGAGAAAACACAGATACGCAGTATTTT.

CDR3: CASSSGTAGSSYEQYF. CDR3 sequence (DNA): TGTGCCAGCAGCTCCGGGACCGCCGGGAGCTCCTACGAGCAGTACTTC. The rearrangement links TRBV9 to TRBJ2-7, with D possibly being TRBD2 (6 bases). CDR1 is SGDLS and CDR2 is YYNGEE in the germline V gene. Trimming cost V 4 bases and J 0 bases, with 17 bases left between them. This CDR3 has 16 amino acids.

CDR3 protein: CASGTRDQPQHF. The CDR3 DNA reads TGTGCCAGCGGGACTAGGGATCAGCCCCAGCATTTT. The gene calls are TRBV6-1 and TRBJ1-5; a possible D gene is TRBD1 (5 bases). The CDR3 runs 12 residues. CDR1 and CDR2 (germline): MNHNS, SASEGT. The ends were cut back, 8 bases at V and 5 bases at J, with 10 bases in the middle.

The gene calls are TRBV4-2 and TRBJ2-1; TRBD2 matches at 10 bases. The V segment lost 0 bases and the J segment 0 bases; nucleotides outside the gene matches: 5. This CDR3 has 18 residues. Per germline, CDR1 LGHNA and CDR2 YNFKEQ. CDR3 protein: CASSQEGASGSSYNEQFF. CDR3 DNA: TGTGCCAGCAGCCAAGAAGGGGCTAGCGGGAGCTCCTACAATGAGCAGTTCTTC.

The sample holds one count of this clone. The chain uses TRBV11-2 and TRBJ1-5; D perhaps matches TRBD1 (5 bases). Germline values: CDR1 SGHAT, CDR2 FQNNGV. The V end lost 1 base, the J end lost 2 bases, and 18 bases lay between the germline ends. This CDR3 region has 18 residues. CDR3 residues: CASSLGGGWGGGNQPQHF. Written as DNA, the CDR3 is TGTGCCAGCAGCTTAGGAGGCGGGTGGGGGGGAGGCAATCAGCCCCAGCATTTT.

The rearrangement joins TRBV15 to TRBJ2-3; 7 bases align to TRBD2. J was trimmed by 5 bases and V by 5 bases; bases with no gene match: 13. CDR3 length: 16 residues. The V gene's germline CDR1 is LNHNV and CDR2 YYDKDF (reference sequence). The CDR3 loop reads CATSPKVAGLGDTQYF. The DNA for the CDR3 is TGTGCCACCAGCCCCAAGGTAGCGGGCCTTGGAGATACGCAGTATTTT.

The chain is built from TRBV28 and TRBJ1-2; TRBD1 is a possible D gene (6 bases). The germline gives CDR1 MDHEN, CDR2 SYDVKM. Trimming took 5 bases from V and 8 from J, leaving 27 bases between them. CDR3 size: 17 residues. The CDR3 here is CASSTPFMDRRVKGYTF. CDR3 bases: TGTGCCAGCAGTACCCCCTTTATGGACAGAAGAGTAAAGGGCTACACCTTC.

The V gene is TRBV2, the J gene TRBJ2-1, with 7 nucleotides matching TRBD2. Germline V lookup: CDR1 SNHLY, CDR2 FYNNEI. The CDR3 loop spans 15 amino acids. V shed 4 bases and J 3 bases; nucleotides not matched to a gene: 6. The CDR3 nucleotides are TGTGCCAGCAGTGGGGCTAGCGGTCACTACAATGAGCAGTTCTTC. It is translated as CASSGASGHYNEQFF. The variable domain in full, with the rest retrieved from reference TRBV2 and TRBJ2-1, is EPEVTQTPSHQVTQMGQEVILRCVPISNHLYFYWYRQILGQKVEFLVSFYNNEISEKSEIFDDQFSVERPDGSNFTLKIRSTKLEDSAMYFCASSGASGHYNEQFFGPGTRLTVL.

This CDR3 reads CASGRGLSYTF. The CDR3 bases are TGTGCTAGTGGACGGGGACTAAGCTACACCTTC. The V gene is TRBV12-5, the J gene TRBJ1-2; D is possibly TRBD1 (5 bases). Between the trimmed V and J ends, which lost 6 bases and 9 bases, there was a span of 11 bases. CDR1 and CDR2 from the germline V gene are LGHNT and FRNRAP. This CDR3 is 11 amino acids long.

CDR3 residues: CASTPLGPYGYTF. The CDR3 DNA follows: TGTGCCAGTACCCCTCTTGGCCCCTATGGCTACACCTTC. V gene TRBV19 combines with J gene TRBJ1-2; the D is unclear. The germline gives CDR1 LNHDA, CDR2 SQIVND (reference sequence). V was trimmed by 7 bases and J by 4 bases, leaving 13 bases between them. The CDR3 runs to 13 residues.

This chain uses TRBV6-1 with TRBJ2-7; D not resolved. The CDR3 consists of 12 residues. Trimming left V 5 bases short and J 1 base short, with 6 bases between. Germline values: CDR1 MNHNS, CDR2 SASEGT. The DNA for the CDR3 is TGTGCCAGCAGTACTATTTCCTACGAGCAGTACTTC. As protein: CASSTISYEQYF.

The rearrangement uses TRBV5-1 and TRBJ1-1, with D uncertain. This CDR3 comprises 12 residues. Germline V gene lookup returns CDR1 SGHRS and CDR2 YFSETQ. V lost 2 bases to trimming and J lost 5 bases, with 7 bases between them. The CDR3 sequence is CASSFEVTEAFF. The CDR3 DNA reads as TGCGCCAGCAGCTTCGAGGTTACTGAAGCTTTCTTT.

In its sample, this clone was seen once. Other nucleotide sequences in the sample specify the same CDR3. The chain links TRBV5-1 to TRBJ2-1, with TRBD2 matching 10 bases. There are 15 residues in the CDR3. Germline loops: CDR1 SGHRS, CDR2 YFSETQ. V was pared by 6 bases and J by 9 bases, with 12 bases of the junction left unmatched. CDR3 sequence reads: CASTRGLAGAGEQFF. CDR3 coding DNA: TGCGCCAGCACCCGGGGGCTAGCGGGAGCGGGTGAGCAGTTCTTC.

V and J are TRBV4-1 and TRBJ2-7, with D tentatively TRBD1 (6 bases). Germline CDR1 reads MGHRA; CDR2 reads YSYEKL. Trimming removed 2 bases at V and 4 bases at J, with 9 bases between. The CDR3 consists of 13 residues. CDR3 nucleotide sequence: TGCGCCAGCAGCCAACCGACAGGTTACGAGCAGTACTTC. Translation gives CASSQPTGYEQYF.

V gene TRBV29-1 combines with J gene TRBJ2-7; 8 bases agree with TRBD2. The CDR3 has 14 residues. Germline V gives CDR1 SQVTM, CDR2 ANQGSEA. With V trimmed by 6 bases and J by 6 bases, 13 bases remained unmatched. The CDR3 loop is CSVGPGREGGEQYF. CDR3 bases: TGCAGCGTGGGCCCGGGACGGGAGGGAGGCGAGCAGTACTTC.

The chain has TRBV6-6 and TRBJ1-6, with D perhaps matching TRBD1 (6 bases). V lost 5 bases and J lost 7, with 18 bases in between. CDR1 and CDR2 (germline): MNHNY, SVGAGI (reference sequence). This CDR3 contains 16 residues. CDR3 amino acids: CASSPTTGTRNSPLHF. CDR3 DNA: TGTGCCAGCAGTCCTACCACCGGGACAAGAAATTCACCCCTCCACTTT.

This rearrangement joins TRBV5-1 to TRBJ2-3; 8 positions agree with TRBD2. Germline V gene lookup returns CDR1 SGHRS and CDR2 YFSETQ. The CDR3 spans 17 residues. J lost 0 bases, V lost 0 bases, and 6 bases had no gene match. This CDR3 reads CASSLAAGGYSTDTQYF. As DNA, the CDR3 is TGCGCCAGCAGCTTGGCCGCGGGGGGTTATAGCACAGATACGCAGTATTTT.

This clone has only a few counts. This chain joins TRBV6-6 and TRBJ1-5; 7 bases fit TRBD1. The germline gives CDR1 MNHNY, CDR2 SVGAGI (reference sequence). The CDR3 is made up of 14 amino acids. The junction had 12 bases not matched to a gene; V was cut back by 11 bases and J by 5 bases. The CDR3 coding sequence is TGTGCCGCTTCGATAAGGACAGGCCATCAGCCCCAGCATTTT. Its protein product is CAASIRTGHQPQHF.

V gene TRBV27 combines with J gene TRBJ2-7, with D hard to call. V lost 2 bases, J lost 2 bases, and 7 bases lay in between. This CDR3 is 13 amino acids long. From germline, CDR1 is MNHEY and CDR2 SMNVEV (reference sequence). The CDR3 region is CASSLGVTYEQYF. CDR3 coding DNA: TGTGCCAGCAGTTTAGGAGTCACCTACGAGCAGTACTTC.

This clone was seen only a few times. The CDR3 DNA follows: TGCGCCAGCAGCTTGAGAACCGAAGGGGACACTGAAGCTTTCTTT. It specifies CASSLRTEGDTEAFF. The gene calls are TRBV5-1 and TRBJ1-1; the D gene is possibly TRBD1 (5 bases). CDR3 length equals 15 residues. Germline V gives CDR1 SGHRS, CDR2 YFSETQ. V was clipped by 1 base and J by 3 bases, with 13 bases between them.

The chain couples TRBV27 to TRBJ2-1; 8 bases are shared with TRBD2. CDR3 length equals 15 residues. The V and J ends lost 4 bases and 6 bases, in that order; junction bases with no gene match: 8. CDR1 and CDR2 from the germline V gene are MNHEY and SMNVEV (reference sequence). CDR3 in amino acids: CASSSPAGVGNEQFF. The DNA of the CDR3 is TGTGCCAGCAGTTCTCCAGCGGGAGTGGGCAATGAGCAGTTCTTC.

The genes are TRBV18 and TRBJ1-2; maybe TRBD1 (5 bases). V was clipped by 2 bases and J by 4 bases, with 8 bases between them. CDR1 is KGHSH and CDR2 is LQKENI in the germline V gene. The CDR3 spans 13 residues. The CDR3 loop is CASSPDSAYGYTF. CDR3 sequence (DNA): TGTGCCAGCTCACCAGACAGCGCCTATGGCTACACCTTC.

The V call is TRBV4-1, the J call TRBJ2-3; no definite D call. The CDR3 runs to 11 residues. The germline V gene has CDR1 MGHRA and CDR2 YSYEKL. Trimming left V 2 bases short and J 5 bases short, with 2 bases between. CDR3 DNA sequence: TGCGCCAGCAGCCAACTAGATACGCAGTATTTT. Translation gives CASSQLDTQYF.

This rearrangement joins TRBV29-1 to TRBJ2-5; TRBD1 agrees at 8 bases. The closer fit of TRBJ2-7 to the DNA end suggests the J call may be wrong. The V gene's germline CDR1 is SQVTM and CDR2 ANQGSEA. The CDR3 runs 12 residues. For the CDR3, the DNA is TGCAGCGTCGGACAGGGAGACTACGAGCAGTACTTC. Translating it yields CSVGQGDYEQYF.

This clone was found a few times. The chain combines TRBV27 with TRBJ1-1, with D perhaps matching TRBD1 (5 bases). The CDR3 length is 16 residues. Trimming left V 0 bases short and J 4 bases short, with 15 bases between. Germline values: CDR1 MNHEY, CDR2 SMNVEV (reference sequence). This CDR3 is CASSLSRGAGGTEAFF. The CDR3 DNA sequence: TGTGCCAGCAGTTTATCGCGGGGCGCCGGGGGCACTGAAGCTTTCTTT.

V gene TRBV6-5 combines with J gene TRBJ1-1; maybe TRBD1 (6 bases). CDR3 length equals 13 residues. With 5 bases removed from V and 4 bases from J, the gap between germline ends came to 11 bases. Germline CDR1 MNHEY, CDR2 SVGAGI. The CDR3 region is CASSLGAPTEAFF. In DNA form, the CDR3 reads TGTGCCAGCAGTCTGGGGGCGCCCACTGAAGCTTTCTTT.

V usage is TRBV14 and J usage is TRBJ2-1, with 7 bases fitting TRBD1. The CDR3 sequence is 16 residues long. Per the germline V gene, CDR1 is SGHDN and CDR2 is FVKESK. The ends lost 6 bases at V and 9 bases at J; junction bases unmatched: 17. DNA of the CDR3: TGTGCCAGCAGGCTTTCCGGGACAGACTTAACGGGTGAGCAGTTCTTC. Protein: CASRLSGTDLTGEQFF.

V gene TRBV9 combines with J gene TRBJ2-3; D gene ambiguous. The CDR3 has 14 amino acids. V lost 3 bases to trimming and J lost 3 bases, with 11 bases between them. CDR1 and CDR2 (germline): SGDLS, YYNGEE. The CDR3 region is CASSALQRTDTQYF. DNA for the CDR3: TGTGCCAGCAGCGCCCTCCAGAGGACAGATACGCAGTATTTT.